These 3 T cell receptor beta chains were all obtained from the same sample, sequenced in a study of T cells in Graves' hyperthyroidism and ophthalmopathy. TCR beta CDR3 sequences were amplified from RNA transcripts. HTBI primers were employed in a first-round RT-PCR of the TCR CDR3. One entry per CDR3 protein results from TCRdb running MiXCR on the multiplex PCR reads. The sample lists about 600,000 distinct CDR3 sequences, roughly 15% seen once, with roughly 3% in the top ten. The sample consisted of blood. These receptors were taken from a middle-aged woman with Graves' ophthalmopathy.

This clonotype showed up just a few times. This chain links TRBV3-1 with TRBJ2-3; D is perhaps TRBD2 (6 bases). Germline CDR1 reads LGHDT; CDR2 reads YNNKEL (reference sequence). The CDR3 length is 12 residues. Trimming shortened V by 1 base and J by 12 bases, and 11 bases separated the two germline ends. The CDR3: CASSQAGGLQYF. The CDR3 DNA sequence: TGTGCCAGCAGCCAAGCCGGGGGTCTCCAGTATTTT.

This clonotype was recorded at least ten times. The chain combines TRBV29-1 with TRBJ2-2; TRBD2 matches at 9 bases. V lost 7 bases, J lost 1 base, and 4 bases stayed unmatched. The germline V gene has CDR1 SQVTM and CDR2 ANQGSEA. The CDR3 is 14 residues long. The CDR3 nucleotides read TGCAGCGCAGTAGCGGGGGAGAACACCGGGGAGCTGTTTTTT. It translates to CSAVAGENTGELFF.

This clonotype was seen more than once but under ten times. The rearrangement joins TRBV29-1 to TRBJ2-4; tentatively, D is TRBD1 (6 bases). Trimming shortened V by 7 bases and J by 9 bases, and 13 bases separated the two germline ends. Germline CDR1 is SQVTM and CDR2 is ANQGSEA. The CDR3 totals 11 residues. This CDR3 is CSARTVSIQYF. CDR3 sequence (DNA): TGCAGCGCGAGGACAGTCAGCATTCAGTACTTC. Variable domain in full (rest from reference TRBV29-1 and TRBJ2-4): SAVISQKPSRDICQRGTSLTIQCQVDSQVTMMFWYRQQPGQSLTLIATANQGSEATYESGFVIDKFPISRPNLTFSTLTVSNMSPEDSSIYLCSARTVSIQYFGAGTRLSVL.